The sequence of this T cell receptor (beta chain) was determined in a study of shared clonotypes between healthy human individuals (TCRdb year 2020). The study in broad terms: A couple of women and a few men aged 18 to 49 years were included in the cohort. For each donor, three plates each were used for CD4 naive and CD4 memory, two plates were used for CD8 naive, and one plate was used for CD8 memory. Leukapheresis yielded between about 0.9 and 10 billion PBMCs per donor. The study deeply sequenced blood TCR repertoires of about 5 healthy adults to estimate repertoire size and the extent of clonotype sharing between individuals. Different laboratories and diverse techniques were used to prepare libraries and sequence TCR repertoires, to increase sequencing depth and limit assay-specific biases. Overall study outcomes, separate from this receptor: Sharing across a handful of donors was observed for approximately 5% of naive CD4, about 3.2% of naive CD8, 2% to 2.5% of memory CD4, and around 0.4% of memory CD8 clonotypes. Incomplete sequencing was indicated by rarefaction of sorted-subset datasets, despite the large sequencing depth. Compared with non-shared clonotypes, the clonotypes found in all four sorted-subset donors had higher generation probabilities. Pairwise subsampling indicated that sequencing depth was expected to affect the degree of clonotype sharing among donors. Sampling was restricted to blood, and TCR repertoires in tissue are likely to differ from TCR repertoires in blood. Larger estimated clonotype richness was generally found for naive subsets than for memory subsets. The genetic and exposure-history diversity represented was limited by the small number of donors.

As to this clone: The antigen it recognizes is unknown. The sample holds no much larger clone one base away, and base qualities are not on file.

CD8 naive samples consisted of CD45RO-negative cells that were positively selected for CCR7, yielding a CD45RA+CCR7+ population without TemRA cells. Healthy HIV-negative adults with no recently reported acute infections or vaccinations were included as donors. Only Caucasian adults living in Nashville, Tennessee, USA were represented among the donors. Blood was obtained by leukapheresis, after which PBMCs were separated by Ficoll-Histopaque density gradient centrifugation and cryopreserved in liquid nitrogen vapor phase. Analytical flow cytometry was used to check the purity and quantity of every magnetically sorted T cell population. Genomic DNA was isolated from every sorted fraction and measured by UV absorbance on a Nanodrop 2000c. TCR CDR3 regions were amplified from genomic DNA by multiplex PCR using the deep immunoSEQ assay. Genomic DNA extracted from each cell subset was distributed evenly over all wells of several immunoSEQ 96-well plates, and each plate served as one replicate. Each replicate PCR for sorted subsets received about 220 ng genomic DNA, equal to about 30,000 T cell genomes. The purified libraries were quantified using a Qubit 3.0 fluorometer, sized with a Bioanalyzer 2100, and then quantified again using the KAPA Library Quantification kit. Each immunoSEQ 96-well plate was sequenced on its own single-read 150-cycle Illumina NextSeq 550 flow cell. The study's processing was this. The immunoSEQ output contained only junctional sequences without quality scores, so filtering could not match that applied to full-length reads. Sequences were annotated with PyIR, a Python wrapper for IgBLAST v1.9, and V/J genes and CDR3 were assigned using IMGT germline references. Reads with weak V/J assignments (E-value above 1e-6), missing CDR3, stop codons, out-of-frame junctions, or ambiguous translated residues were removed. V3J clonotypes were defined as sequences sharing an identical inferred V gene, J gene, and CDR3 amino acid sequence. Percentage overlap between repertoires was computed as shared unique clonotypes divided by the size of the smaller repertoire. Richness of each repertoire was evaluated using RTK rarefaction, the Chao1 estimator, and Recon v2.1 estimates of unobserved clonotypes. Generation probabilities were computed with OLGA for all TCRbeta clonotypes obtained by the gDNA method from a handful of donors. In its TCRdb copy, this immuneACCESS table keeps in-frame sequences only and misses some clones. Where compared with another copy, unresolved V genes explain less than half of these, and the others have no known cause. D and trimming were read from the DNA, whereas the V and J calls and clone size are those reported in that table. The sample table shows approximately 840,000 clones, and roughly 96% are seen once. Together, the top ten hold over 0.2% of the sample.

V sheds 3 bases and J sheds 7 bases, leaving 10 bases between their ends. The CDR3 contains 12 residues, cysteine and phenylalanine counted. Only CDR3 DNA remains: 36 bases, in frame from the first base. The germline V gene (reference sequence) specifies SGHKS as CDR1 and YYEKEE as CDR2. The source of this sequence is a man aged 30 to 45 in good health. Recombination joined TRBV5-5 with TRBJ2-5; the D gene remains uncertain. Sequenced material: naive CD8+ T cells sorted from blood. Interpreted using the paper, the cell subset or site label stands for: CD45RA+CCR7+. The DNA is as follows: TGTGCCAGCAGCTCAAATTCCGGGACCCAGTACTTC. Protein translation: CASSSNSGTQYF.